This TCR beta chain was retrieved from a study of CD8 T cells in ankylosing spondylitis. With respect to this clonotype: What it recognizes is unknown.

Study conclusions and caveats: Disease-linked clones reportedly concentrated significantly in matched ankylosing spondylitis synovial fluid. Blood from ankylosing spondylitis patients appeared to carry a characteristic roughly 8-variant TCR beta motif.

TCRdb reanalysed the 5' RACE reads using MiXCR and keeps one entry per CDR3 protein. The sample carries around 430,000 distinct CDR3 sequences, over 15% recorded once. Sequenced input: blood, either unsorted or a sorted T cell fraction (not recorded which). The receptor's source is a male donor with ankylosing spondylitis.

The CDR3 reads CSAFEGSTDTQYF. CDR3 DNA sequence: TGCAGTGCATTTGAGGGGTCCACAGATACGCAGTATTTT. The V gene is TRBV20-1, the J gene TRBJ2-3; D tentatively fits TRBD1 or TRBD2 (5 bases each). V gave up 6 bases and J gave up 2 bases, with 12 bases separating them. This CDR3 contains 13 residues. Germline V gene sequence: CDR1 DFQATT, CDR2 SNEGSKA (reference sequence).